Shown below are 19 T cell receptor beta chains from a single sample sequenced in a study of breast tumors, draining lymph nodes, adjacent tissues. Breast cancer patients provided tissue from their axillary draining lymph nodes. TCRdb reprocessed the multiplex PCR reads with MiXCR, giving one entry per CDR3 protein. The sample records 140,000 to 150,000 distinct CDR3 sequences, 30% to 35% being singletons. Material: axillary lymph node tissue. These receptors all stem from a female donor with breast cancer. Some clones in this sample may be carry-over from other donors' samples.

Ten or more counts support this clonotype. The genes are TRBV12-3 or TRBV12-4 and TRBJ1-5; TRBD1 matches at 7 bases. This CDR3 contains 15 residues. V shed 0 bases and J 5 bases; nucleotides not matched to a gene: 4. The CDR3 DNA follows: TGTGCCAGCAGTTTAGCAGACAGGGAAGATCAGCCCCAGCATTTT. Residues: CASSLADREDQPQHF.

This clonotype occurred once. V usage is TRBV30 and J usage is TRBJ1-6; no clear D gene. Germline V gene data show CDR1 as GTSNPN and CDR2 as SVGIG (reference sequence). The CDR3 runs 14 residues. The V gene lost 1 base and the J gene lost 3 bases, with 7 bases spanning the gap. CDR3 amino acids: CAWSGSLYNSPLHF. DNA of the CDR3: TGTGCCTGGAGTGGAAGCCTCTATAATTCACCCCTCCACTTT.

As for this clonotype: Mismatch with germline at one junction end may stem from a read error. In DNA form, the CDR3 reads TGTGCCAGCTCTCCAATTGGGGATGGTTCCTGCGAGCAGTACTTC. Encoded protein: CASSPIGDGSCEQYF. The chain employs TRBV18 and TRBJ2-7; D gene ambiguous. The CDR3 is 15 amino acids. Germline loops: CDR1 KGHSH, CDR2 LQKENI.

This clonotype occurred many times. The chain uses TRBV3-1 and TRBJ2-6; D is unresolved. Germline loops: CDR1 LGHDT, CDR2 YNNKEL (reference sequence). This CDR3 spans 15 amino acids. V gave up 0 bases and J gave up 0 bases, with 3 bases separating them. CDR3 sequence (DNA): TGTGCCAGCAGCCAAGATTTCTCTGGGGCCAACGTCCTGACTTTC. It specifies CASSQDFSGANVLTF.

The chain combines TRBV11-2 with TRBJ2-1; D gene unclear. This CDR3 contains 16 residues. CDR1 is SGHAT and CDR2 is FQNNGV in the germline V gene. Trimming pared 1 base from V and 6 bases from J, leaving 16 bases between. The CDR3 protein is CASSLVSSAVANEQFF. The DNA of the CDR3 is TGTGCCAGCAGCTTAGTTTCCAGCGCGGTGGCCAATGAGCAGTTCTTC. Supplemented by reference TRBV11-2 and TRBJ2-1, the full variable domain reads EAGVAQSPRYKIIEKRQSVAFWCNPISGHATLYWYQQILGQGPKLLIQFQNNGVVDDSQLPKDRFSAERLKGVDSTLKIQPAKLEDSAVYLCASSLVSSAVANEQFFGPGTRLTVL.

V gene TRBV7-6 combines with J gene TRBJ2-7; TRBD1 matches at 10 bases. Germline lookup yields CDR1 SGHVS and CDR2 FNYEAQ. The CDR3 spans 14 residues. With 3 bases clipped from V and 4 bases from J, the junction kept 3 bases outside the gene matches. The CDR3 protein is CASSFAGQGYEQYF. The CDR3 nucleotides read TGTGCCAGCAGCTTTGCGGGACAGGGGTACGAGCAGTACTTC.

The rearrangement uses TRBV2 and TRBJ2-3; 14 positions agree with TRBD2. After removal of 6 bases from V and 0 bases from J, the junction contained 5 bases not matched to a gene. The CDR3 length is 17 residues. The germline CDR1 and CDR2 sequences are SNHLY and FYNNEI. CDR3 protein: CASSGTSGGQSTDTQYF. As DNA, the CDR3 is TGTGCCAGCAGCGGGACTAGCGGGGGCCAGAGCACAGATACGCAGTATTTT.

As regards this clonotype: A read error is possible here, since a much larger clone lies one base away. CDR3 sequence: CASSPCDGVEETQYF. In DNA form, the CDR3 reads TGTGCCAGCTCACCATGTGACGGGGTGGAAGAGACCCAGTACTTC. The chain uses TRBV18 and TRBJ2-5, with D possibly TRBD2 on 5 matching bases. From germline, CDR1 is KGHSH and CDR2 LQKENI. V dropped 2 bases and J dropped 3 bases, with 13 bases sitting between them. The CDR3 totals 15 residues.

About this clonotype itself: With a much larger clone just one base away, this may be a read error. The chain employs TRBV6-2 or TRBV6-3 and TRBJ1-5, with unresolved D. The CDR3 extends over 13 amino acids. Germline V gives CDR1 MNHEY, CDR2 SVGEGT. CDR3 loop: CASSYFVWRPQLF. CDR3 in DNA: TGTGCCAGCAGTTACTTCGTCTGGCGGCCCCAGCTTTTT.

This rearrangement joins TRBV15 to TRBJ2-3; no firm D call. The germline gives CDR1 LNHNV, CDR2 YYDKDF (reference sequence). CDR3 length: 14 amino acids. Trimming took off 1 base at V and 2 bases at J, with 7 bases between the two ends. The CDR3 sequence: CATSRGWATDTQYF. CDR3 coding DNA: TGTGCCACCAGCAGAGGTTGGGCCACAGATACGCAGTATTTT.

This clonotype was detected ten times or more. The chain joins TRBV10-3 to TRBJ2-5; D is possibly TRBD1 (5 bases). V was trimmed by 0 bases and J by 1 base, leaving 12 bases between them. CDR1 and CDR2 (germline): ENHRY, SYGVKD. The CDR3 is 16 residues long. CDR3 protein: CAISESGPASQETQYF. In nucleotides, the CDR3 is TGTGCCATCAGTGAGTCGGGGCCTGCTTCCCAAGAGACCCAGTACTTC.

V usage is TRBV7-2 and J usage is TRBJ2-3, with 10 bases fitting TRBD2. CDR3 length: 16 residues. CDR1 is SGHTA and CDR2 is FQGNSA in the germline V gene. V lost 5 bases, J lost 4 bases, and 9 bases stayed unmatched. The CDR3 bases are TGTGCCAGCAGCGTTAGACTAGCGGGTACACCAGATACGCAGTATTTT. Encoded protein: CASSVRLAGTPDTQYF.

This clonotype was counted ten times or more. The chain uses TRBV6-1 and TRBJ2-5; the D is unclear. CDR3 length: 12 amino acids. The V gene lost 3 bases and the J gene lost 4 bases, with 6 bases spanning the gap. Germline assignment: CDR1 MNHNS and CDR2 SASEGT. CDR3 nucleotide sequence: TGTGCCAGCAGTGAGAGTGTAGAGACCCAGTACTTC. It is translated as CASSESVETQYF.

This clonotype was picked up a small number of times. A much larger clone differs by one base, so this may be a read error. J is TRBJ1-3 and V is TRBV2; D not resolved. The germline V gene has CDR1 SNHLY and CDR2 FYNNEI. CDR3 size: 15 residues. The CDR3 DNA reads TGTGCCGGCAGCTCCACCCGTTCGTCTGGAAACACCATATATTTT. Its translation is CAGSSTRSSGNTIYF.

This clonotype was seen repeatedly, ten times or more. The chain uses TRBV5-6 and TRBJ1-4; no firm D call. Trimming shortened V by 0 bases and J by 8 bases, and 8 bases separated the two germline ends. Germline CDR1 reads SGHDT; CDR2 reads YYEEEE. The CDR3 has 13 amino acids. The CDR3: CASSLDRREKLFF. CDR3 nucleotide sequence: TGTGCCAGCAGCTTGGATCGCAGGGAAAAACTGTTTTTT. Filled out from reference TRBV5-6 and TRBJ1-4, the complete variable domain reads DAGVTQSPTHLIKTRGQQVTLRCSPKSGHDTVSWYQQALGQGPQFIFQYYEEEERQRGNFPDRFSGHQFPNYSSELNVNALLLGDSALYLCASSLDRREKLFFGSGTQLSVL.

The sample holds many counts of this clonotype. This chain connects TRBV7-2 to TRBJ2-7; 7 bases align to TRBD1. Germline V gene sequence: CDR1 SGHTA, CDR2 FQGNSA. The V and J ends lost 5 bases and 0 bases, in that order; junction bases with no gene match: 10. This CDR3 comprises 16 residues. In DNA, the CDR3 is TGTGCCAGCAGCGCCCCGGGACAGCAGAGCTCCTACGAGCAGTACTTC. It translates to CASSAPGQQSSYEQYF.

This clonotype was seen at least ten times. V usage is TRBV10-3 and J usage is TRBJ1-6; 9 bases are shared with TRBD1. The CDR3 totals 15 residues. Germline V gene data show CDR1 as ENHRY and CDR2 as SYGVKD. The junction had 13 bases not matched to a gene; V was cut back by 5 bases and J by 14 bases. In nucleotides, the CDR3 is TGTGCCATCAGTCCCCATGGGGACAGGGATAAGACCCTCCACTTT. Protein product: CAISPHGDRDKTLHF.

This clonotype was seen at least ten times. This chain uses TRBV6-5 with TRBJ2-2; 10 nucleotides agree with TRBD1. Germline-derived CDR1 and CDR2 are MNHEY and SVGAGI. The CDR3 is made up of 15 amino acids. With 4 bases clipped from V and 6 bases from J, the junction kept 5 bases outside the gene matches. CDR3 loop: CASSWRDRGSGELFF. CDR3 nucleotide sequence: TGTGCCAGCAGTTGGCGGGACAGGGGTTCCGGGGAGCTGTTTTTT.

V and J are TRBV20-1 and TRBJ2-3, with 11 bases aligning to TRBD2. Germline V lookup: CDR1 DFQATT, CDR2 SNEGSKA (reference sequence). V shed 3 bases, J shed 6 bases, and the junction held 5 bases outside the gene matches. There are 14 residues in the CDR3. DNA for the CDR3: TGCAGTGCTAGTGCTAGCGGGGGGTTGGATACGCAGTATTTT. Encoded protein: CSASASGGLDTQYF.